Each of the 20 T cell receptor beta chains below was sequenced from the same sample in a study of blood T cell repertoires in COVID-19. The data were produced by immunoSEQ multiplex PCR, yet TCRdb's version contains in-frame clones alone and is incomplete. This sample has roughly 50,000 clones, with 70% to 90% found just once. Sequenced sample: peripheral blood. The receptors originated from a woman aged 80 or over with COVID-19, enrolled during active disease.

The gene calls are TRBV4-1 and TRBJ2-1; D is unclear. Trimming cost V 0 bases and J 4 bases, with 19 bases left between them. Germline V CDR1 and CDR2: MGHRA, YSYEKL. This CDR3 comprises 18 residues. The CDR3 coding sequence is TGCGCCAGCAGCCAAGATCTTTCCAGGAACACTTTATACAATGAGCAGTTCTTC. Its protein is CASSQDLSRNTLYNEQFF.

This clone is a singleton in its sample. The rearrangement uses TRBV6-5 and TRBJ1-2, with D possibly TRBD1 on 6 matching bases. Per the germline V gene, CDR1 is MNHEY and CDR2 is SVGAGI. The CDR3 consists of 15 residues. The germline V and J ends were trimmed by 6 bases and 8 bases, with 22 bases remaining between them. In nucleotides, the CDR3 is TGTGCCAGCAGGCCTCCCCAGGGGAAGGGCGGCGGCTACACCTTC. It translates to CASRPPQGKGGGYTF.

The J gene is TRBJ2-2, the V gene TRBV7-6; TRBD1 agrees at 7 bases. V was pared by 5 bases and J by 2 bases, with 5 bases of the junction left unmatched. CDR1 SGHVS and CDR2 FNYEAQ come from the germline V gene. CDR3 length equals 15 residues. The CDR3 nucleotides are TGTGCCAGCAGCCAGGGACAGCCTAACACCGGGGAGCTGTTTTTT. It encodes CASSQGQPNTGELFF. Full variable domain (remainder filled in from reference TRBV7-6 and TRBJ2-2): GAGVSQSPRYKVTKRGQDVALRCDPISGHVSLYWYRQALGQGPEFLTYFNYEAQQDKSGLPNDRFSAERPEGSISTLTIQRTEQRDSAMYRCASSQGQPNTGELFFGEGSRLTVL.

The CDR3 DNA follows: TGTGCCAGCTTCGGACCTTGGACAGGGGGTGTTGAGCAGTACTTC. Amino acids: CASFGPWTGGVEQYF. The chain joins TRBV2 to TRBJ2-7; 10 positions match TRBD1. The CDR3 has 15 amino acids. Germline assignment: CDR1 SNHLY and CDR2 FYNNEI. V was pared by 8 bases and J by 7 bases, with 14 bases of the junction left unmatched.

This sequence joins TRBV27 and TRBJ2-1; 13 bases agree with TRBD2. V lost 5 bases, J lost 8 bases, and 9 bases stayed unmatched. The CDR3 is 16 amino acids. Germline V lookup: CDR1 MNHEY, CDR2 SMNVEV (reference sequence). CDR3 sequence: CASSVRTSGSMYEQFF. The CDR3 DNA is TGTGCCAGCAGTGTTCGGACTAGCGGGAGTATGTATGAGCAGTTCTTC.

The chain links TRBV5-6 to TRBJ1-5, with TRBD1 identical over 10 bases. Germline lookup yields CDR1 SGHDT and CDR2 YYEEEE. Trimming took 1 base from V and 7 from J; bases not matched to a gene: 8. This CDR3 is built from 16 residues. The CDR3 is CASSLRDRGVNQPQHF. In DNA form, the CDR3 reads TGTGCCAGCAGCTTGAGGGACAGGGGTGTCAACCAGCCCCAGCATTTT.

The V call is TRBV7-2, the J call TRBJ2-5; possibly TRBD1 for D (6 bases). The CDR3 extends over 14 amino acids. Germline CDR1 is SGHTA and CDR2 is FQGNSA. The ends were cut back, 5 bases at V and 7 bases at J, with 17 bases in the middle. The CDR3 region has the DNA TGTGCCAGCAGCGTCTACAGGCGAGGGGGGACCCAGTACTTC. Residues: CASSVYRRGGTQYF.

CDR3 sequence reads: CASKRTSGRGADTQYF. The CDR3 nucleotides are TGTGCCAGCAAGAGGACTAGCGGGAGGGGCGCAGATACGCAGTATTTT. This chain joins TRBV2 and TRBJ2-3; 15 nucleotides match TRBD2. This CDR3 contains 16 residues. Germline V gives CDR1 SNHLY, CDR2 FYNNEI. V trimming: 7 bases; J trimming: 4 bases; junction bases outside the gene matches: 6.

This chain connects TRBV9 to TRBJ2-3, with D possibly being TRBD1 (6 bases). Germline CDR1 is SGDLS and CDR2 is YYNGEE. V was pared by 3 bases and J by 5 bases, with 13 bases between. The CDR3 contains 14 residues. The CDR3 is CASSAAGVGDTQYF. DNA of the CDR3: TGTGCCAGCAGCGCGGCAGGGGTTGGAGATACGCAGTATTTT. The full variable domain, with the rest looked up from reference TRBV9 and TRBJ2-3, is DSGVTQTPKHLITATGQRVTLRCSPRSGDLSVYWYQQSLDQGLQFLIQYYNGEERAKGNILERFSAQQFPDLHSELNLSSLELGDSALYFCASSAAGVGDTQYFGPGTRLTVL.

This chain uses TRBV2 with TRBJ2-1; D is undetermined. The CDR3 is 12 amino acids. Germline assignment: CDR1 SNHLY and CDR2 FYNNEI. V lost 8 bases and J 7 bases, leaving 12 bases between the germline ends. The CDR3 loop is CASGRLGNEQFF. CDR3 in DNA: TGTGCCAGCGGCCGACTTGGTAATGAGCAGTTCTTC.

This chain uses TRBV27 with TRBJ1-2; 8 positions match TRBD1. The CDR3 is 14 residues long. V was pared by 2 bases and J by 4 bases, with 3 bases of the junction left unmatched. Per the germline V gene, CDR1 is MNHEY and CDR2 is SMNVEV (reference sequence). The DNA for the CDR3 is TGTGCCAGCAGTTTACAGGGGGCAATCTATGGCTACACCTTC. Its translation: CASSLQGAIYGYTF.

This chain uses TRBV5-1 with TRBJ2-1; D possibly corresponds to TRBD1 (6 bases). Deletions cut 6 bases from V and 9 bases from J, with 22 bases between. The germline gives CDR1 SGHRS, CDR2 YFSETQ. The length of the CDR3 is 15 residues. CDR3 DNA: TGCGCCAGCACCCAACGGACAGATACGTCGGGTGAGCAGTTCTTC. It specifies CASTQRTDTSGEQFF.

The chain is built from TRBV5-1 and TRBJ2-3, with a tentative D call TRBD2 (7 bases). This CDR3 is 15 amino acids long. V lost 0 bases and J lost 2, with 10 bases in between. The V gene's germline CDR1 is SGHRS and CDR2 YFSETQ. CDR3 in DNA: TGCGCCAGCAGCTTGGCGGCGGGGGCCACAGATACGCAGTATTTT. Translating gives CASSLAAGATDTQYF. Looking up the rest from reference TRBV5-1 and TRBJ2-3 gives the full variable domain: KAGVTQTPRYLIKTRGQQVTLSCSPISGHRSVSWYQQTPGQGLQFLFEYFSETQRNKGNFPGRFSGRQFSNSRSEMNVSTLELGDSALYLCASSLAAGATDTQYFGPGTRLTVL.

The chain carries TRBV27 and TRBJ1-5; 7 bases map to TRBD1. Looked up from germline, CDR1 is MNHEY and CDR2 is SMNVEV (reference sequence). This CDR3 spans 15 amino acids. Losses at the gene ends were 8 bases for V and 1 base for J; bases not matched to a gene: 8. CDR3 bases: TGTGCCAGCGGACTAAGACAGGGAAGCAATCAGCCCCAGCATTTT. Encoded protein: CASGLRQGSNQPQHF.

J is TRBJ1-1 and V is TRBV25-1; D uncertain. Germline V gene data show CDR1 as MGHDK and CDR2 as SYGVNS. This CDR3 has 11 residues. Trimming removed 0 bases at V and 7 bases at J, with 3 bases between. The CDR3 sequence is CASSEYSEAFF. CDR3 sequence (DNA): TGTGCCAGCAGTGAATACAGTGAAGCTTTCTTT.

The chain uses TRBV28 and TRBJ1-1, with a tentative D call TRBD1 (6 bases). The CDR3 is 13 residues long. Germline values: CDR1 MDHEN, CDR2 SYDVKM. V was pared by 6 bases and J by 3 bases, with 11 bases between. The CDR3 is CASSSQGYTEAFF. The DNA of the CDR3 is TGTGCCAGCAGCTCACAGGGCTACACTGAAGCTTTCTTT. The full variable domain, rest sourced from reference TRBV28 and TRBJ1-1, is DVKVTQSSRYLVKRTGEKVFLECVQDMDHENMFWYRQDPGLGLRLIYFSYDVKMKEKGDIPEGYSVSREKKERFSLILESASTNQTSMYLCASSSQGYTEAFFGQGTRLTVV.

The CDR3 loop reads CASSLGGLLGEKLFF. CDR3 coding DNA: TGTGCCAGCAGCTTGGGGGGACTTTTGGGTGAAAAACTGTTTTTT. The chain joins TRBV13 to TRBJ1-4; weak D call: TRBD1 (5 bases). There are 15 residues in the CDR3. The germline V and J ends were trimmed by 3 bases and 7 bases, with 15 bases remaining between them. In germline, CDR1 is PRHDT, CDR2 FYEKMQ (reference sequence).

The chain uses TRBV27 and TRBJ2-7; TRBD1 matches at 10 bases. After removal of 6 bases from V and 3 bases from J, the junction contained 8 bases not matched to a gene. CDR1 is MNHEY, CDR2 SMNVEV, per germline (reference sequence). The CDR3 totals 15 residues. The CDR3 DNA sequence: TGTGCCAGCAGCAGACAGGGGGCCGAAAGCTACGAGCAGTACTTC. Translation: CASSRQGAESYEQYF.

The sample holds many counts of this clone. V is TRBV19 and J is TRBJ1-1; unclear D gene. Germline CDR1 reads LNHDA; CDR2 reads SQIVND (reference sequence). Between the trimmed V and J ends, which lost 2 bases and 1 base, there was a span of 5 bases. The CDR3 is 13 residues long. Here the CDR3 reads CASSINRNTEAFF. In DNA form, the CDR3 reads TGTGCCAGTAGTATAAACAGGAACACTGAAGCTTTCTTT.

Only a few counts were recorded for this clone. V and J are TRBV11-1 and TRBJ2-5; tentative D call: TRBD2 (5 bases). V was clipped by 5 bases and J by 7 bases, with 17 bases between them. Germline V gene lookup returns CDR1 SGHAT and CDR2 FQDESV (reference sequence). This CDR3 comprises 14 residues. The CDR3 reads CASSVGPGVGTQYF. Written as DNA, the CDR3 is TGTGCCAGCAGCGTGGGTCCCGGGGTGGGGACCCAGTACTTC.